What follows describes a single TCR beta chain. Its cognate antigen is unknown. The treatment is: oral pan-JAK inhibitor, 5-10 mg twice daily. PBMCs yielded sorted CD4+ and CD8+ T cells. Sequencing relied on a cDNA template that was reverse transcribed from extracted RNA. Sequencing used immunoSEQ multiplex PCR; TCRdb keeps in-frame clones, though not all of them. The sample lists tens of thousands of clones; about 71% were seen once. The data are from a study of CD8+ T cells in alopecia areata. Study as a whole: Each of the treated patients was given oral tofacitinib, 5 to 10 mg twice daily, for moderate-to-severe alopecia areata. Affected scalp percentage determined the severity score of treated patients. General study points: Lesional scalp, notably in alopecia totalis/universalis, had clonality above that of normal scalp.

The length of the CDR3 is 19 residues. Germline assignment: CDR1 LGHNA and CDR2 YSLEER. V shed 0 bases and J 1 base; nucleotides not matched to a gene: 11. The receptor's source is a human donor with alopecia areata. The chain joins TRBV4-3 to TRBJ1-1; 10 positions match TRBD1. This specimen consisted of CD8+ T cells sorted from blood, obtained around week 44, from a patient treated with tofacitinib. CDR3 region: CASSQDFGFWDRGNTEAFF. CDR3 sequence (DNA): TGCGCCAGCAGCCAAGATTTCGGGTTTTGGGACAGGGGGAACACTGAAGCTTTCTTT.